This TCR beta chain stems from a study of patients and donors after allogeneic stem cell transplantation. One entry per CDR3 protein, called by TCRdb with MiXCR from the RT-PCR reads. The sample yields 50,000 to 60,000 distinct CDR3 sequences, about an eighth seen once. In its sample, this clonotype was seen a few times. The CDR3 has 18 residues. Trimming left V 0 bases short and J 2 bases short, with 16 bases between. The V gene's germline CDR1 is KGHSH and CDR2 LQKENI. The origin of this receptor is a human donor who was either an allogeneic HSCT recipient or a stem cell or donor lymphocyte infusion donor (not recorded which). It is not recorded whose cells these are; they may come from a transplant donor. Sequencing input: blood, either unsorted or a sorted T cell fraction (not recorded which). V and J are TRBV18 and TRBJ1-4; D unresolved. The CDR3 DNA reads TGTGCCAGCTCACCACCGTGGTCCATACAGCCTACTAATGAAAAACTGTTTTTT. Protein: CASSPPWSIQPTNEKLFF. Supplemented by reference TRBV18 and TRBJ1-4, the full variable domain reads NAGVMQNPRHLVRRRGQEARLRCSPMKGHSHVYWYRQLPEEGLKFMVYLQKENIIDESGMPKERFSAEFPKEGPSILRIQQVVRGDSAAYFCASSPPWSIQPTNEKLFFGSGTQLSVL.